This T cell receptor (beta chain) was sequenced in a study of T-cell reconstitution after alpha-beta-depleted transplantation in children. Notes on the study in general: Reportedly, roughly two months post-transplant, alpha-beta T cells arose from several hundred expanded graft clones. At the one-year point after transplant, T-cell counts and TCRbeta diversity were found to come mostly from T cells that had been newly produced.

The V and J ends lost 5 bases and 4 bases, in that order; junction bases with no gene match: 1. Germline values: CDR1 MNHNS, CDR2 SASEGT. CDR3 size: 13 residues. This clonotype was seen repeatedly, ten times or more. The antigen is undetermined. As it was prepared, the TCRbeta library received unique molecular identifiers. TCRdb re-analysed the PCR reads in MiXCR, keeping a single row per CDR3 protein. This sample has about 130,000 distinct CDR3 sequences; around a tenth occur once, and the top ten carry around 24%. The receptor was derived from a girl less than two years old who had a stem cell transplant for combined immunodeficiency, so the T cells may come from the graft donor. J is TRBJ2-5 and V is TRBV6-1, with 10 positions matching TRBD1. The sequencing used PBMCs, mostly from graft donor cells, collected 180 days after TCRalphabeta/CD19-depleted stem cell transplant. The CDR3 DNA reads TGTGCCAGCAGTCGGGACAGGGGAGAGACCCAGTACTTC. It specifies CASSRDRGETQYF.